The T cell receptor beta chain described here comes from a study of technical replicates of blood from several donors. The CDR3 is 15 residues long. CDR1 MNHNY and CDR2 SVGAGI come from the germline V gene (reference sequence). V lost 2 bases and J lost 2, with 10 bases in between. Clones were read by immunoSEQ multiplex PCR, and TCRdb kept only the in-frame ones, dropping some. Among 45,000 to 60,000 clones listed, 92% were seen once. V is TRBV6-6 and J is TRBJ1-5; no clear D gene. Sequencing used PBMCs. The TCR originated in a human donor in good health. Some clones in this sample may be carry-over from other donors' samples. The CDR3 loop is CASSYEGLRNQPQHF. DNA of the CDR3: TGTGCCAGCAGTTACGAGGGTCTGCGCAATCAGCCCCAGCATTTT.